Detailed here is one TCR beta chain. The antigen remains unidentified. Germline CDR1 and CDR2: LNHNV and YYDKDF (reference sequence). The CDR3 has 13 amino acids. V was cut by 0 bases and J by 10 bases, with 10 bases left in between. Every isolated RNA sample was fully reverse transcribed, so sequencing captured expressed TCRB transcripts. Libraries were prepared by immunoSEQ multiplex PCR; TCRdb keeps only in-frame clonotypes and omits some of them. Among hundreds of thousands of clones listed, 17% were seen once. This entry belongs to a study of beta chain features in type 1 diabetes. Findings and limits, study-wide: At VDJ recombination sites, type 1 diabetes patients had fewer insertions and more deleted nucleotides. In comparison with healthy donors, patients had naive, central memory and Treg TCRB repertoires that appeared more similar.

Sorting with CD45RO/CCR7/CD25/CD127/CD95/CD27 yielded naive, central memory, regulatory and stem-like memory CD4+ cells. The sequence was collected from a woman aged 18-35 years in good health. The rearrangement joins TRBV15 to TRBJ2-1; D is uncertain. The sequenced material came from naive CD4+ T cells from blood. The CDR3 DNA follows: TGTGCCACCAGCAGAGATGAGGTACGCGAGCAGTTCTTC. It yields the protein CATSRDEVREQFF.